This TCR beta chain originates from a study of neoadjuvant nivolumab and ipilimumab in lung cancer. Whole-study results and caveats: Pathologic regression was not significantly tied to TCR clonality. Resected-tumor TCR richness correlated positively with pretherapy blood richness. Only two of four nivolumab-treated tumors gained richness and clonality by surgery. TCR receptors were sequenced in few samples.

TCRdb's table, derived via immunoSEQ multiplex PCR, lists solely in-frame clones and lacks some. The data contain some 26,000 clones, 80% to 85% of them seen just once; the ten biggest clones take up more than 6.5%. The CDR3 runs to 15 residues. Germline-derived CDR1 and CDR2 are KGHSH and LQKENI. Trimming took 3 bases from V and 6 from J; bases not matched to a gene: 8. Remarks on this clone: Its specificity is not known.

Sequencing used tumor tissue, obtained after neoadjuvant nivolumab, alone or with ipilimumab, at or shortly before surgery. The receptor was derived from an adult with non-small cell lung cancer. The chain carries TRBV18 and TRBJ2-5; 9 bases map to TRBD2. The CDR3 sequence: CASSPPGTSRQTQYF. For the CDR3, the DNA is TGTGCCAGCTCACCCCCCGGGACTAGCAGGCAGACCCAGTACTTC.